Listed below are T cell receptor beta chains from one sample, sequenced in a study of blood T cell repertoires in COVID-19. Profiled with immunoSEQ multiplex PCR; TCRdb holds only in-frame clones, not every one. The table records about 360,000 clones, around 87% of them present only once. Sample: peripheral blood. Receptors originate from a human donor in a cohort sampled during active COVID-19. CDR3s include the opening cysteine and the closing phenylalanine or tryptophan. D genes are given only for firm matches. For some rows the clone size is stated as once, few or many, or as a class when expanded; others skip it.

13	TRBV12-3/TRBV12-4	many	TRBJ2-3	.	CASSLQVGNTQYF	TGTGCCAGCAGTTTACAGGTCGGGAATACGCAGTATTTT
15	TRBV11-2	.	TRBJ2-5	TRBD1	CASSLGTGSGETQYF	TGTGCCAGCAGCTTAGGGACAGGGTCGGGGGAGACCCAGTACTTC
17	TRBV28	once	TRBJ2-1	TRBD2	CASSSATSGRTYNEQFF	TGTGCCAGCAGTTCCGCAACTAGCGGGAGGACATACAATGAGCAGTTCTTC
14	TRBV19	.	TRBJ2-7	.	CASSMGRAFTEQYF	TGTGCCAGTAGTATGGGCAGGGCCTTTACGGAGCAGTACTTC
14	TRBV4-1	.	TRBJ2-2	TRBD1	CASSLAGGSGELFF	TGCGCCAGCAGCCTTGCAGGGGGTTCCGGGGAGCTGTTTTTT
16	TRBV3-1/TRBV3-2	.	TRBJ2-4	.	CASSQVSGVPKNIQYF	TGTGCCAGCAGCCAAGTTAGCGGAGTACCCAAAAACATTCAGTACTTC
14	TRBV5-1	.	TRBJ1-2	.	CASSLDQITYGYTF	TGCGCCAGCAGCTTGGATCAGATAACCTATGGCTACACCTTC
14	TRBV4-1	.	TRBJ2-7	.	CASSQGPGEYEQYF	TGCGCCAGCAGCCAAGGACCAGGGGAATACGAGCAGTACTTC
12	TRBV25-1	.	TRBJ2-7	.	CASSKQGYEQYF	TGTGCCAGCAGTAAACAGGGCTACGAGCAGTATTTC
16	TRBV5-5	.	TRBJ2-3	.	CASSFRRGGTPDTQYF	TGTGCCAGCAGCTTTAGGCGAGGGGGTACCCCAGATACGCAGTATTTT
15	TRBV4-1	.	TRBJ2-5	.	CASSQDTGGGETQYF	TGCGCCAGCAGCCAAGATACGGGCGGAGGGGAGACCCAGTACTTC
16	TRBV7-8	.	TRBJ2-3	.	CASSFSRVRLQDTQYF	TGTGCCAGCAGCTTTAGTCGGGTGCGGCTCCAAGATACGCAGTATTTT
15	TRBV29-1	.	TRBJ2-1	TRBD2	CSVEVMGLAANEQFF	TGCAGCGTTGAAGTCATGGGACTAGCGGCGAATGAGCAGTTCTTC
16	TRBV6-1	.	TRBJ1-1	.	CASSDKRQVVNTEAFF	TGTGCCAGCAGTGACAAACGACAGGTCGTGAACACTGAAGCTTTCTTT
17	TRBV9	once	TRBJ1-2	TRBD1	CASSPYSGTGGAGGYTF	TGTGCCAGCAGCCCCTATTCCGGGACAGGGGGCGCTGGGGGCTACACCTTC
15	TRBV6-1	.	TRBJ1-3	TRBD1	CASSEVRDRVDTIYF	TGTGCCAGCAGTGAAGTCCGGGACAGGGTCGACACCATATATTTT
16	TRBV19	.	TRBJ2-1	TRBD1	CATKGTRDRRYNEQFF	TGTGCCACCAAAGGTACCCGGGACAGACGATACAATGAGCAGTTCTTC
16	TRBV19	.	TRBJ2-5	.	CASSIRTANPKETQYF	TGTGCCAGTAGTATAAGAACAGCCAACCCTAAAGAGACCCAGTACTTC
12	TRBV29-1	.	TRBJ1-2	.	CSVEASNYGYTF	TGCAGCGTTGAGGCTTCTAACTATGGCTACACCTTC
12	TRBV18	.	TRBJ2-2	.	CASFPDSGELFF	TGTGCCAGCTTCCCAGATTCCGGGGAGCTGTTTTTT
14	TRBV19	.	TRBJ2-1	TRBD2	CASKARGGRSEQFF	TGTGCCAGTAAGGCGCGGGGGGGCCGCAGTGAGCAGTTCTTC
14	TRBV27	few	TRBJ2-7	TRBD2	CASRPVGLAHEQYF	TGTGCCAGCAGGCCCGTCGGACTAGCGCACGAGCAGTACTTC
14	TRBV27	few	TRBJ1-1	TRBD1	CASSLRGQGTEAFF	TGTGCCAGCAGTTTAAGGGGGCAAGGGACTGAAGCTTTCTTT
17	TRBV5-1	.	TRBJ1-6	TRBD1	CASSSFGTGVYNSPLHF	TGCGCCAGCAGTTCTTTTGGGACAGGGGTATACAATTCACCCCTCCACTTT
17	TRBV4-1	.	TRBJ2-7	TRBD1	CASSQGDSRDRPYEQYF	TGCGCCAGCAGCCAGGGGGATAGCCGGGACAGACCTTACGAGCAGTACTTC
16	TRBV24-1	.	TRBJ2-1	TRBD2	CATSDTTSGGYNEQFF	TGTGCCACCAGTGACACCACTAGCGGGGGATACAATGAGCAGTTCTTC
15	TRBV18	.	TRBJ2-3	TRBD2	CASSPPSGNTDTQYF	TGTGCCAGCTCACCACCTAGCGGGAACACAGATACGCAGTATTTT
14	TRBV6-4	many	TRBJ2-3	TRBD2	CASSERGGTDTQYF	TGTGCCAGCAGTGAGCGGGGGGGCACAGATACGCAGTATTTT
13	TRBV19	.	TRBJ1-5	.	CASRGQPNQPQHF	TGTGCCAGTAGGGGGCAGCCAAATCAGCCCCAGCATTTT
14	TRBV2	.	TRBJ2-1	TRBD2	CASGGEVLRNEQFF	TGTGCCAGCGGGGGGGAGGTACTACGCAATGAGCAGTTCTTC
10	TRBV11-2	.	TRBJ2-7	.	CASSSVEQYF	TGTGCCAGCAGCTCGGTCGAGCAGTACTTC
16	TRBV6-1	few	TRBJ2-2	.	CASSEVGLLNTGELFF	TGTGCCAGCAGTGAAGTGGGGCTCTTGAACACCGGGGAGCTGTTTTTT
16	TRBV7-9	.	TRBJ1-5	TRBD1	CASSLGMTGGDQPQHF	TGTGCCAGCAGCTTGGGTATGACAGGGGGGGATCAGCCCCAGCATTTT
13	TRBV6-1	once	TRBJ2-7	.	CASSENLPYEQYF	TGTGCCAGCAGTGAAAACTTACCCTACGAGCAGTACTTC
14	TRBV18	.	TRBJ1-2	.	CASSPPSPSYGYTF	TGTGCCAGCTCACCCCCCTCCCCGAGCTATGGCTACACCTTC
11	TRBV29-1	.	TRBJ2-1	.	CSVSEVPEQFF	TGCAGCGTTTCCGAGGTTCCTGAGCAGTTCTTC
15	TRBV7-8	.	TRBJ2-1	.	CASSLLWGLYNEQFF	TGTGCCAGCAGCTTACTATGGGGCCTCTACAATGAGCAGTTCTTC
15	TRBV19	.	TRBJ1-1	TRBD1	CASSIRTGVNTEAFF	TGTGCCAGTAGTATTCGGACAGGAGTTAACACTGAAGCTTTCTTT
12	TRBV7-9	once	TRBJ2-7	.	CASSPETLFQYF	TGTGCCAGCAGCCCCGAAACTTTATTCCAGTACTTC
15	TRBV20-1	.	TRBJ1-6	.	CSASFAGRGFSPLHF	TGCAGTGCTAGTTTTGCAGGGAGGGGTTTTTCACCCCTCCACTTT
13	TRBV7-2	.	TRBJ2-7	.	CASSLVSSYEQYF	TGTGCCAGCAGCTTAGTATCCTCCTACGAGCAGTACTTC
13	TRBV7-3	.	TRBJ2-1	.	CASSLTATGEQFF	TGTGCCAGCAGCTTAACTGCGACGGGTGAGCAGTTCTTC
12	TRBV12-3/TRBV12-4	.	TRBJ1-2	TRBD1	CASSGYRGGYTF	TGTGCCAGCAGTGGGTACAGGGGCGGCTACACCTTC
16	TRBV27	.	TRBJ2-7	.	CASSASDSLIPYEQYF	TGTGCCAGCAGTGCCTCGGACAGCCTCATTCCCTACGAGCAGTACTTC
13	TRBV7-2	.	TRBJ1-1	.	CASSGGYFAEAFF	TGTGCCAGCAGCGGGGGGTACTTTGCTGAAGCTTTCTTT
16	TRBV13	many	TRBJ2-3	TRBD2	CASSYSGTRATDTQYF	TGTGCCAGCAGCTACTCCGGGACTAGAGCCACAGATACGCAGTATTTT
13	TRBV2	.	TRBJ1-1	.	CASRRGQNTEAFF	TGTGCCAGCAGGAGGGGACAGAACACTGAAGCTTTCTTT
16	TRBV5-6	.	TRBJ2-3	.	CASRIFRELSTDTQYF	TGTGCCAGCCGCATATTTCGCGAGTTAAGTACAGATACGCAGTATTTT
14	TRBV5-1	.	TRBJ1-2	TRBD1	CASSVRGTDRGYTF	TGCGCCAGCAGCGTCAGGGGGACAGACCGTGGCTACACCTTC
12	TRBV2	.	TRBJ1-2	.	CASSGGQFLQGF	TGTGCCAGCAGTGGGGGGCAATTCTTACAAGGGTTC
12	TRBV28	.	TRBJ2-1	.	CASSFNIREQFF	TGTGCCAGCAGTTTTAACATTCGTGAGCAGTTCTTC
15	TRBV7-9	.	TRBJ2-5	TRBD2	CASSPRGSGVETQYF	TGTGCCAGCAGCCCCCGGGGTAGCGGGGTGGAGACCCAGTACTTC
16	TRBV4-1	.	TRBJ1-4	.	CASSQVPPRGNEKLFF	TGCGCCAGCAGCCAAGTACCGCCCAGGGGTAATGAAAAACTGTTTTTT
11	TRBV19	.	TRBJ2-7	.	CATGRGHEQYF	TGTGCCACAGGCAGGGGCCACGAGCAGTACTTC